A selection of T cell receptor beta chains follows, all from one sample in a study of cytomegalovirus exposure and HLA in healthy donors. Profiling relied on immunoSEQ multiplex PCR, and the TCRdb table lists in-frame clones only, not all of them. The table shows about 170,000 clones, with around 80% occurring only once. Sequencing was performed on PBMCs. Receptors were obtained from a female donor in good health and CMV-seronegative. Each CDR3 is given with its conserved first and last residue.

v_call cdr3_aa
TRBV4-3 CASSQDTRSSGNTIYF
TRBV7-2 CASSFGTGLNYGYTF
TRBV29-1 CSVRTGNNSPLHF
TRBV7-6 CASSPTGGSHNEQFF
TRBV21-1 CASSTVLAEGYQETQYF
TRBV7-9 CSSSLSQVTGSEAFF
TRBV7-6 CASSLARKGGYEQYF
TRBV28 CASSSQDRGLSYEQYF
TRBV2 CASSEVFGGQETQYF
TRBV6-1 CASLLPKGAEAFF
TRBV9 CASSARSGWGGTEQFF
TRBV19 CASNPDRSNGYTF
TRBV6-1 CASGSVWDYGYTF
TRBV7-2 CASSSGLAGAPTDTQYF
TRBV29-1 CSAGGVGSVETQYF
TRBV18 CASSPFSRGQGTYGYTF
TRBV4-3 CASSQGHSGAVPYGYTF
TRBV9 CASSVLPPGGIKNIQYF
TRBV5-8 CASSLVVSGANVLTF
TRBV9 CASSPGLMNTEAFF
TRBV19 CASSIDLFGDAHNEQFF
TRBV6-5 CASSSRHSSSYEQYF
TRBV7-2 CASSPTSSYEQYF
TRBV6-1 CASSEGWAGTYEQYF
TRBV6-5 CASSSDSTGARTQYF
TRBV5-1 CASSIGQGGIDTQYF
TRBV19 CTSSPGTVGEQYF
TRBV20-1 CSAMEEDEQYF
TRBV27 CASSPRAGVGNEQFF
TRBV6-1 CASSEARGLNRGYTF
TRBV23-1 CASSQSILTSRRTEAFF
TRBV7-9 CASSLPGLAGSEQFF